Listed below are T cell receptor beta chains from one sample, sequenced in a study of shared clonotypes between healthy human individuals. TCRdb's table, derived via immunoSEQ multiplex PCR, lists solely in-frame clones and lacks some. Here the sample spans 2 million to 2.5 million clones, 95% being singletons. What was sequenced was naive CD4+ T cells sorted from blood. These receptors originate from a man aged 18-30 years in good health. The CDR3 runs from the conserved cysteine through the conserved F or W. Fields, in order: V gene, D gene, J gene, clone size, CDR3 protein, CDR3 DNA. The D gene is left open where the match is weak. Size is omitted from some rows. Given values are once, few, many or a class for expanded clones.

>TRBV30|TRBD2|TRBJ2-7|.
CAWSHGGAPSQVQYF
TGTGCCTGGAGTCACGGGGGGGCTCCATCCCAGGTGCAGTACTTC
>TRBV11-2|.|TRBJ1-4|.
CASSLAPTTTNEKLFF
TGTGCCAGCAGCTTAGCTCCCACTACCACTAATGAAAAACTGTTTTTT
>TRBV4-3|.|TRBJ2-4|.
CASSQGAAKNIQYF
TGCGCCAGCAGCCAGGGGGCGGCCAAAAACATTCAGTACTTC
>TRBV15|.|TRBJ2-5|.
CATSSQAGLQETQYF
TGTGCCACCAGCAGTCAAGCAGGGCTACAAGAGACCCAGTACTTC
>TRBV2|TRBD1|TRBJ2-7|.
CASSPRTAFPGTGGAEQYF
TGTGCCAGCAGTCCAAGGACGGCTTTTCCCGGGACAGGAGGGGCCGAGCAGTACTTC
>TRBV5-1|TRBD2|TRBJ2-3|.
CASNQAGLTDTQYF
TGCGCCAGCAACCAAGCGGGACTCACAGATACGCAGTATTTT
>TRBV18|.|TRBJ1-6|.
CASSPLTGNNSPLHF
TGTGCCAGCTCACCACTAACAGGGAATAATTCACCCCTCCACTTT
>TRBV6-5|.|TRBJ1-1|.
CASSQRRNLNTEAFF
TGTGCCAGCAGCCAAAGGAGAAATTTGAACACTGAAGCTTTCTTT
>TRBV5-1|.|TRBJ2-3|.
CASSLELEGHTQYF
TGCGCCAGCAGCTTGGAACTTGAGGGCCATACGCAGTATTTT
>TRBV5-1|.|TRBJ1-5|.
CASSLGGDSNQPQHF
TGCGCCAGCAGCTTGGGCGGGGATAGCAATCAGCCCCAGCATTTT
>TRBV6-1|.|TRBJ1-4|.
CASKLSGTRNEKLFF
TGTGCCAGCAAGCTATCCGGGACGAGAAATGAAAAACTGTTTTTT
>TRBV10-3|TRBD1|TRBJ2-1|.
CAISVPPGQGNNEQFF
TGTGCCATCAGTGTACCACCGGGACAGGGAAACAATGAGCAGTTCTTC
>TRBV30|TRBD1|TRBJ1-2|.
CAWSPTPRGLGYTF
TGTGCCTGGAGTCCTACGCCCAGGGGGCTTGGCTACACCTTC
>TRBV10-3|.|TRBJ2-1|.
CAIKREENEQFF
TGTGCCATCAAGAGGGAGGAGAATGAGCAGTTCTTC
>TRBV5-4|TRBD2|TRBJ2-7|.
CASSRGLAGGTYEQYF
TGTGCCAGCAGCCGGGGACTAGCGGGGGGTACCTACGAGCAGTACTTC
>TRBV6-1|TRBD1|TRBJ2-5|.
CASSESTGGWETQYF
TGTGCCAGCAGTGAAAGCACAGGGGGATGGGAGACCCAGTACTTC
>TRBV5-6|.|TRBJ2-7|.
CASSSSSGAYEQYF
TGTGCCAGCAGCTCGAGCTCGGGGGCCTACGAGCAGTACTTC
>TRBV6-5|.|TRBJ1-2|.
CASTSGTGTYGYTF
TGTGCCAGCACCTCTGGCACAGGCACCTATGGCTACACCTTC
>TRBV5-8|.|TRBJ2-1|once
CASSFGTILWEQFF
TGTGCCAGCAGCTTTGGTACTATCCTGTGGGAGCAGTTCTTC
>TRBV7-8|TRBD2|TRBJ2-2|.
CASSLGTSGISGELFF
TGTGCCAGCAGCCTCGGGACTAGCGGGATTAGCGGGGAGCTGTTTTTT
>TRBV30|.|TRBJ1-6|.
CAWRVSSPLHF
TGTGCCTGGAGGGTTTCTTCACCCCTCCACTTT
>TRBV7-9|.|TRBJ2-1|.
CASSSYRDSYNEQFF
TGTGCCAGCAGCTCGTACCGGGACTCCTACAATGAGCAGTTCTTC
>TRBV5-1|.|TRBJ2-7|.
CASSLSPGSSTYEQYF
TGCGCCAGCAGCTTGAGTCCGGGCAGCTCTACCTACGAGCAGTACTTC
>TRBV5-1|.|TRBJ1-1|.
CASSLRQGSEAFF
TGCGCCAGCAGCTTGAGGCAGGGTTCTGAAGCTTTCTTT
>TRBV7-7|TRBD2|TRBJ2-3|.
CASSLGLAGATDTQYF
TGTGCTAGCAGCTTAGGGCTAGCGGGGGCCACAGATACGCAGTATTTT
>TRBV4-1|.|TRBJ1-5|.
CASSQDGQKGVNQPQHF
TGCGCCAGCAGCCAAGATGGGCAAAAAGGGGTCAATCAGCCCCAGCATTTT
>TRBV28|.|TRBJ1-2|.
CATSSADYGYTF
TGTGCCACCAGTTCGGCGGACTATGGCTACACCTTC
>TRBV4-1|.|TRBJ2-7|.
CASSQDRDLKSREQYF
TGCGCCAGCAGCCAGGACCGGGACCTAAAGTCTAGGGAGCAGTACTTC
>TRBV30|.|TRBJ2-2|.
CAWTPHVKTGELFF
TGTGCCTGGACCCCCCACGTGAAAACCGGGGAGCTGTTTTTT
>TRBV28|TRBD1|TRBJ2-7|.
CASSPRGRLLYEQYF
TGTGCCAGCAGTCCCAGGGGGCGATTACTCTACGAGCAGTACTTC
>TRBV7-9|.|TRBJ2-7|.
CASSLAAGGSSYEQYF
TGTGCCAGCAGCTTAGCGGCAGGGGGGAGCTCCTACGAGCAGTACTTC
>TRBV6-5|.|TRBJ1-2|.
CASARGDRSNYGYTF
TGTGCCAGCGCCAGAGGAGACCGCTCTAACTATGGCTACACCTTC
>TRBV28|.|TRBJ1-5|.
CASSSLGNPNQPQHF
TGTGCCAGCAGTTCACTGGGGAATCCCAATCAGCCCCAGCATTTT
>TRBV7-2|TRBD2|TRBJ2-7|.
CASSPAGGSRGEQYF
TGTGCCAGCAGCCCGGCGGGCGGGAGCCGGGGTGAGCAGTACTTC
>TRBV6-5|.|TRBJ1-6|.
CASGQSSSYNSPLHF
TGTGCCAGCGGACAGTCGAGCTCCTATAATTCACCCCTCCACTTT
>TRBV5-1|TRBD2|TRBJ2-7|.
CASSLAGLAESSYEQYF
TGCGCCAGCAGCTTGGCGGGACTAGCGGAAAGCTCCTACGAGCAGTACTTC
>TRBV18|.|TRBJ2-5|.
CASSPTDQETQYF
TGTGCCAGCTCACCGACAGACCAAGAGACCCAGTACTTC
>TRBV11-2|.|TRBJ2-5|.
CASSLDRQETQYF
TGTGCCAGCAGCCTGGACCGCCAAGAGACCCAGTACTTC
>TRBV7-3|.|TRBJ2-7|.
CASSLTPYEQYF
TGTGCCAGCAGCTTAACCCCCTACGAGCAGTACTTC
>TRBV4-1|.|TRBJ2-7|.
CASSQTSDGRGHEQYF
TGCGCCAGCAGCCAGACCTCGGACGGGAGGGGGCACGAGCAGTACTTC
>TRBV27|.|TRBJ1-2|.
CASSLWGRGRVGYTF
TGTGCCAGCAGTTTATGGGGGCGGGGGCGAGTGGGCTACACCTTC
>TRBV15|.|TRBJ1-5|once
CATRETGNLQPQHF
TGTGCCACCAGAGAAACAGGAAATCTGCAGCCCCAGCATTTT
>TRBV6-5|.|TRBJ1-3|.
CASSYSQNAGNTIYF
TGTGCCAGCAGTTACTCACAGAACGCTGGAAACACCATATATTTT